Following are 10 T cell receptor beta chains from one sample sequenced in a study of post-analysis software for immune sequencing data. Broader study findings: Comparison of patients with controls showed 4 to 6 TRBV segments more frequent in patients, TRBV5-6, TRBV5-1 and TRBV20-1 among them.

For these TCRs, the target antigens are not known. Unique-molecular-identifier-tagged TCR beta cDNA libraries were used. In TCRdb, the PCR reads were re-called with MiXCR into one record per CDR3 protein. Here the sample spans about 200,000 distinct CDR3 sequences, 29% being singletons. The sample taken for sequencing was blood. The source of these receptors is a girl aged 2-17 years with multiple sclerosis.

This clonotype has more than one count but fewer than ten. The chain carries TRBV20-1 and TRBJ2-2; TRBD1 matches 9 bases. The V segment lost 7 bases and the J segment 4 bases; nucleotides outside the gene matches: 13. The CDR3 consists of 16 residues. CDR1 DFQATT and CDR2 SNEGSKA come from the germline V gene (reference sequence). The DNA for the CDR3 is TGCAGTGGTAGCCAACAGGGGGCTGGCACCACCGGGGAGCTGTTTTTT. It specifies CSGSQQGAGTTGELFF.

With regard to this clonotype: A read error is possible here, since a much larger clone lies one base away. The chain uses TRBV5-1 and TRBJ2-1; possibly TRBD2 for D (6 bases). The J call may be mistaken, given a closer DNA end match to TRBJ2-7. This CDR3 is built from 15 residues. Germline lookup yields CDR1 SGHRS and CDR2 YFSETQ. In DNA, the CDR3 is TGCGCCAGCCGCTTCGGGAGTGAGACCTACAATGAGCAGTACTTC. Translated, it gives CASRFGSETYNEQYF.

The J gene is TRBJ1-5, the V gene TRBV28; TRBD1 is a possible D gene (6 bases). The CDR3 extends over 14 amino acids. Trimming pared 10 bases from V and 3 bases from J, leaving 16 bases between. Germline V gene lookup returns CDR1 MDHEN and CDR2 SYDVKM. The CDR3 here is CATLGAKDNQPQHF. CDR3 coding DNA: TGTGCCACCCTGGGGGCGAAGGACAATCAGCCCCAGCATTTT. Complete variable domain (other parts from reference TRBV28 and TRBJ1-5): DVKVTQSSRYLVKRTGEKVFLECVQDMDHENMFWYRQDPGLGLRLIYFSYDVKMKEKGDIPEGYSVSREKKERFSLILESASTNQTSMYLCATLGAKDNQPQHFGDGTRLSIL.

This clonotype was detected a few times. The chain combines TRBV5-1 with TRBJ1-1; TRBD1 aligns across 8 bases. Germline V lookup: CDR1 SGHRS, CDR2 YFSETQ. The CDR3 runs to 13 residues. Germline trimming cut 4 bases from V and 6 bases from J; bases unmatched to any gene: 5. The CDR3 protein is CASSRDRGSEAFF. The CDR3 DNA reads TGCGCCAGCAGCCGCGACAGGGGCTCTGAAGCTTTCTTT.

This clonotype has at least ten counts. The chain has TRBV5-1 and TRBJ1-1, with D unclear. CDR1 is SGHRS, CDR2 YFSETQ, per germline. With 0 bases removed from V and 1 base from J, the gap between germline ends came to 7 bases. The CDR3 covers 14 residues. In nucleotides, the CDR3 is TGCGCCAGCAGCTTGGACCCCGGGAACACTGAAGCTTTCTTT. Translated: CASSLDPGNTEAFF.

A word on this clonotype: A much larger clone lies a single base off, so this may be a read error. J is TRBJ2-7 and V is TRBV12-3 or TRBV12-4; 7 bases match TRBD2. The V gene end was trimmed by 5 bases and the J gene end by 2 bases; junction bases not matched to a gene: 6. The CDR3 sequence is 14 residues long. DNA of the CDR3: TGTGCCAGCAGTGGGAGGGGAAGCCCCTACGAGCAGTACTTC. It specifies CASSGRGSPYEQYF.

This clonotype occurred many times. V is TRBV7-8 and J is TRBJ2-7; no reliable D call. This CDR3 region has 14 residues. From germline, CDR1 is SGHVS and CDR2 FQNEAQ. Trimming removed 1 base at V and 1 base at J, with 8 bases between. Here the CDR3 reads CASSLVRDSYEQYF. Written as DNA, the CDR3 is TGTGCCAGCAGCTTAGTGAGAGATTCCTACGAGCAGTACTTC.

This clonotype was recorded at least ten times. J is TRBJ2-7 and V is TRBV4-1; 9 nucleotides line up with TRBD1. The J segment lost 3 bases and the V segment lost 1 base, leaving 1 base of the junction unmatched. CDR1 and CDR2 (germline): MGHRA, YSYEKL. This CDR3 has 14 amino acids. The CDR3 loop reads CASSQVGQGYEQYF. The DNA of the CDR3 is TGCGCCAGCAGCCAAGTGGGACAGGGCTACGAGCAGTACTTC.

This clonotype was observed a handful of times. This chain joins TRBV29-1 and TRBJ1-1; unclear D gene. CDR1 is SQVTM and CDR2 is ANQGSEA in the germline V gene. V was clipped by 7 bases and J by 4 bases, with 13 bases between them. This CDR3 is built from 12 residues. In DNA form, the CDR3 reads TGCAGCGGGATAAAAGTGGGCACTGAAGCTTTCTTT. Translation: CSGIKVGTEAFF.

This clonotype showed up many times. The chain couples TRBV6-6 to TRBJ2-7; D could derive from TRBD1 or TRBD2 (5 bases each). The CDR3 has 15 amino acids. Trimming removed 6 bases from V and 0 bases from J, with 15 bases in between. Germline loops: CDR1 MNHNY, CDR2 SVGAGI (reference sequence). For the CDR3, the DNA is TGTGCCAGCAGGGACTCTGGGGCTCACTCCTACGAGCAGTACTTC. Protein product: CASRDSGAHSYEQYF.